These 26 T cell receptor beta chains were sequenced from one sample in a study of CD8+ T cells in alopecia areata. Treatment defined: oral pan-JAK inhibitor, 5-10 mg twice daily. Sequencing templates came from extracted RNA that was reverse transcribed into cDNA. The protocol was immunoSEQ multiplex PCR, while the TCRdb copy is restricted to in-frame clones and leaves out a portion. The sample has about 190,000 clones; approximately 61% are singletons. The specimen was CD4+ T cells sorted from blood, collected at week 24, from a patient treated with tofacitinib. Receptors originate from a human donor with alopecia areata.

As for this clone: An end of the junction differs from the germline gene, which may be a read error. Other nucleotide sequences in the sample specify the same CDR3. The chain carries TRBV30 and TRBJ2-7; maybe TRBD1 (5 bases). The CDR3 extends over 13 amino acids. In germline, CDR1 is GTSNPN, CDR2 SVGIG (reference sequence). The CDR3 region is CAWSVGWGYEQYF. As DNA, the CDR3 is TGTGCCTGGAGTGTCGGTTGGGGCTACGAGCAATACTTC.

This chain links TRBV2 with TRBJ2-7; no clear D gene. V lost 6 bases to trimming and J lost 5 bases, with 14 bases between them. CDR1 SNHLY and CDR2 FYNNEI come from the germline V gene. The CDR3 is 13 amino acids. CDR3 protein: CASRDGLHHEQYF. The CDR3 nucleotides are TGTGCCAGCAGGGACGGATTGCACCACGAGCAGTACTTC.

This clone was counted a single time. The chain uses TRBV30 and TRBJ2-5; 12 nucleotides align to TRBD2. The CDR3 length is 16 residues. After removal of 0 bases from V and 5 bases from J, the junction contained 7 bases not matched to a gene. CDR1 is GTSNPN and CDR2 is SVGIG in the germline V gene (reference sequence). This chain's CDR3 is CAWSVAVLAGGETQYF. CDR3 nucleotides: TGTGCCTGGAGTGTAGCAGTCCTAGCGGGGGGGGAGACCCAGTACTTC.

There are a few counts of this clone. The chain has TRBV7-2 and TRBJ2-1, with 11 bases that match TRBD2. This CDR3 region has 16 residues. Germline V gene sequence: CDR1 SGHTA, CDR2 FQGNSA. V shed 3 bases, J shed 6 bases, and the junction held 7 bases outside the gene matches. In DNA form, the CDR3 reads TGTGCCAGCAGCTTCCTAGCGGGGGGCCGTGGCAATGAGCAGTTCTTC. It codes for CASSFLAGGRGNEQFF.

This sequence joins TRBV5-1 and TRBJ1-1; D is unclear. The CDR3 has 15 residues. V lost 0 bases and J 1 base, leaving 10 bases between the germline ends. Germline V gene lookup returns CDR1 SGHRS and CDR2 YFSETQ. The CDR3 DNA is TGCGCCAGCAGCTTGGGGGATATGACGAACACTGAAGCTTTCTTT. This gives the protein CASSLGDMTNTEAFF.

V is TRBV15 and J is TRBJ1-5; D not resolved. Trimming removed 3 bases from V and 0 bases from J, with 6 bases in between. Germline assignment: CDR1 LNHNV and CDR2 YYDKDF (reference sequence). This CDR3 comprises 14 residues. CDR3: CATSRDVSNQPQHF. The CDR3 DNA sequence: TGTGCCACCAGCAGGGACGTTAGCAATCAGCCCCAGCATTTT.

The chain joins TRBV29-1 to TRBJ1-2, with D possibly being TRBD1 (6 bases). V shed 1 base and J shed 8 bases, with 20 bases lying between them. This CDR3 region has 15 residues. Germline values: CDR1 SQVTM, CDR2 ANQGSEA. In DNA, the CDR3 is TGCAGCGTTGAAGCGGGGGGGGCGACTTTGCGCGGCTACACCTTC. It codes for CSVEAGGATLRGYTF.

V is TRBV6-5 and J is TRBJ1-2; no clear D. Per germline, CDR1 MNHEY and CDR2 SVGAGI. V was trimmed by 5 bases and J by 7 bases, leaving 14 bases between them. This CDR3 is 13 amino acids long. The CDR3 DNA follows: TGTGCCAGCAGTCGACTTCGAGGTGGTGGCTACACCTTC. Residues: CASSRLRGGGYTF.

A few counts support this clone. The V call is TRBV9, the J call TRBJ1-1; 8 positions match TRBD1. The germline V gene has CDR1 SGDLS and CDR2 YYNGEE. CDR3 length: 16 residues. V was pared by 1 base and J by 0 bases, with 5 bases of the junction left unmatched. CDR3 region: CASSVQTGAMNTEAFF. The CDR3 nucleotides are TGTGCCAGCAGCGTACAGACAGGGGCCATGAACACTGAAGCTTTCTTT.

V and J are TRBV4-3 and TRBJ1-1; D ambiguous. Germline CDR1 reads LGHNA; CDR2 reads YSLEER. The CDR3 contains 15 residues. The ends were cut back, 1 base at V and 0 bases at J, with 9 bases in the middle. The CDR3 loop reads CASSQGVILNTEAFF. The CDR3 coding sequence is TGCGCCAGCAGCCAAGGGGTAATTTTGAACACTGAAGCTTTCTTT.

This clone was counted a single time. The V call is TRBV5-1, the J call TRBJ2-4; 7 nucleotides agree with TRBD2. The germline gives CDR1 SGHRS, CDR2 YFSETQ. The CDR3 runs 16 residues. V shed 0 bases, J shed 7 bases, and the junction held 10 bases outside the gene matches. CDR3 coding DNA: TGCGCCAGCAGCTTGGAGATTTCTAGCGGATACAACATTCAGTACTTC. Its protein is CASSLEISSGYNIQYF.

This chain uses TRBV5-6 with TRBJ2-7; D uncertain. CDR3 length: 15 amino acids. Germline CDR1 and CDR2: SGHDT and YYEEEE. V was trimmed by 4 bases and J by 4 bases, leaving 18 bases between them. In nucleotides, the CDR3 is TGTGCCAGCAGCCCCCGGGCCCTCACGACTTACGAGCAGTACTTC. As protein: CASSPRALTTYEQYF.

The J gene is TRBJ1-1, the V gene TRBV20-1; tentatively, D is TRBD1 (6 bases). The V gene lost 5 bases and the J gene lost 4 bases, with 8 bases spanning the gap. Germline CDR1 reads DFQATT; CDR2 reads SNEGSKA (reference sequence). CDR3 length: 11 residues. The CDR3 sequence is CSAQGPTEAFF. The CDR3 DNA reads TGCAGTGCTCAGGGGCCCACTGAAGCTTTCTTT.

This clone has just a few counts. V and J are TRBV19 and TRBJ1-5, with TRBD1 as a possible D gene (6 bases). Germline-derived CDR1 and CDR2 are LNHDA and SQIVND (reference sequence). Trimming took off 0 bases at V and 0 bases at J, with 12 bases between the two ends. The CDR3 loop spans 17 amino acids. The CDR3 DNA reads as TGTGCCAGTAGTATAGAACAGGGATACCATAGCAATCAGCCCCAGCATTTT. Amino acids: CASSIEQGYHSNQPQHF.

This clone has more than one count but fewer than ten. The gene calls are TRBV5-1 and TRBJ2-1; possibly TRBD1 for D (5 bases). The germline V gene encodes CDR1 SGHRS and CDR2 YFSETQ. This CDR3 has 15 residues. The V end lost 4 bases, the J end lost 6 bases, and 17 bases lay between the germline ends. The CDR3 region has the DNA TGCGCCAGCAGCCGACCCCGACAGCAATTCAATGAGCAGTTCTTC. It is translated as CASSRPRQQFNEQFF.

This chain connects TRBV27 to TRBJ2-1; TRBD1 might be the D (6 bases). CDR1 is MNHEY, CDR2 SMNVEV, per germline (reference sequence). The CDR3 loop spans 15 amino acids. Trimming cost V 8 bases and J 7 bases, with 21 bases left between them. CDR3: CASSDGRGRRNEQFF. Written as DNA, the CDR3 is TGTGCCAGCTCGGATGGCAGGGGAAGACGGAATGAGCAGTTCTTC.

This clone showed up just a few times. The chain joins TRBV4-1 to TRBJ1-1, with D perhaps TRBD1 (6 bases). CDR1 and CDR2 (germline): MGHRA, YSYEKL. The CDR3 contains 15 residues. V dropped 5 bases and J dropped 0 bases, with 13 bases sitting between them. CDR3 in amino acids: CASSFNTGLNTEAFF. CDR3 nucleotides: TGCGCCAGCAGCTTTAATACAGGGTTGAACACTGAAGCTTTCTTT.

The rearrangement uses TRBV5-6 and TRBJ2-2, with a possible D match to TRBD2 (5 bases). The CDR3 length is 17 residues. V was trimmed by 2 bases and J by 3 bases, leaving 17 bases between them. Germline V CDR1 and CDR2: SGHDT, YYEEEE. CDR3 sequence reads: CASSFTTTGRDTGELFF. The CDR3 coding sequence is TGTGCCAGCAGCTTTACGACTACCGGACGGGACACCGGGGAGCTGTTTTTT.

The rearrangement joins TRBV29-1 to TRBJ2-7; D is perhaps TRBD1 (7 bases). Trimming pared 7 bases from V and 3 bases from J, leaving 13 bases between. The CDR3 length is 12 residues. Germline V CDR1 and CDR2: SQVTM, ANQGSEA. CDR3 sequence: CSAAGQNYEQYF. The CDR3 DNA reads TGCAGCGCCGCGGGACAGAACTACGAGCAGTACTTC.

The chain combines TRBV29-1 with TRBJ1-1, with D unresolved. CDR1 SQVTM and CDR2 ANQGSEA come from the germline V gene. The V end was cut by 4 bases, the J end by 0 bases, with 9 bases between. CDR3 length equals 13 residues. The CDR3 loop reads CSVAQQMNTEAFF. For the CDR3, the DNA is TGCAGCGTTGCCCAACAGATGAACACTGAAGCTTTCTTT. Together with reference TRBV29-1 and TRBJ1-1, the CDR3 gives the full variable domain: SAVISQKPSRDICQRGTSLTIQCQVDSQVTMMFWYRQQPGQSLTLIATANQGSEATYESGFVIDKFPISRPNLTFSTLTVSNMSPEDSSIYLCSVAQQMNTEAFFGQGTRLTVV.

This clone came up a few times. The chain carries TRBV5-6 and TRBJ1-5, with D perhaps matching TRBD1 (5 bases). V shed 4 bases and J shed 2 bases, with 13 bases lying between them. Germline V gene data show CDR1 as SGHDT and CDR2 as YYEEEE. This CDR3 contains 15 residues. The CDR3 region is CASSTGPTGNQPQHF. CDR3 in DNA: TGTGCCAGCAGCACGGGACCAACAGGCAATCAGCCCCAGCATTTT.

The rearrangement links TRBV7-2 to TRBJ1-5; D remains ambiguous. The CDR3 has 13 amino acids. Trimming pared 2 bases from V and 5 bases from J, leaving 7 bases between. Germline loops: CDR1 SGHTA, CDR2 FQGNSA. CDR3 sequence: CASSLLVDQPQHF. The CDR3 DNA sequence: TGTGCCAGCAGCTTATTAGTGGATCAGCCCCAGCATTTT.

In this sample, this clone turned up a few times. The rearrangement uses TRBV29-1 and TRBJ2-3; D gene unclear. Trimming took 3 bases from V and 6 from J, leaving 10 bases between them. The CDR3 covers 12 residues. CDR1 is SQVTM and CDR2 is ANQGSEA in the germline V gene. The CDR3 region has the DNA TGCAGCGTTGACAAGGGAACGGATACGCAGTATTTT. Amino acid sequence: CSVDKGTDTQYF.

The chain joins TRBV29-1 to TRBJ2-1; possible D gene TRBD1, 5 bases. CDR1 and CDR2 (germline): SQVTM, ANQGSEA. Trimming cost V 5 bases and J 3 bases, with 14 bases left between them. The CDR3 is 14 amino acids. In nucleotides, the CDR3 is TGCAGCGTTAGGGGCTCATCGGACTACAATGAGCAGTTCTTC. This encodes CSVRGSSDYNEQFF.

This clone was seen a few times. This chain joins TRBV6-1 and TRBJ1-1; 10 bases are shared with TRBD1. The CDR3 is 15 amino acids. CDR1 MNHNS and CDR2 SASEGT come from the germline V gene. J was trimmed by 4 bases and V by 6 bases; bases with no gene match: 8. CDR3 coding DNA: TGTGCCAGCAGCCGCCGGACAGGGGGGAGCACTGAAGCTTTCTTT. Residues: CASSRRTGGSTEAFF.

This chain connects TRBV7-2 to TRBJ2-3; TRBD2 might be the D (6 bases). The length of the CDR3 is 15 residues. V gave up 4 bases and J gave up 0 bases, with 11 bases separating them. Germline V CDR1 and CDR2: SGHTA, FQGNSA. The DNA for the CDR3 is TGTGCCAGCAGCTCCCTGGGGACTAGCACAGATACGCAGTATTTT. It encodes CASSSLGTSTDTQYF.